This record concerns one T cell receptor (beta chain) sequence. Its antigen is not known. The sample comes from a study of blood T cells in healthy people across ages. Study results and caveats: The study found more naive CD4+ cells and higher diversity in long-lived than aged donors. Diversity estimates from one million T cells were considered underestimates.

The second PCR ran about 6 to 11 cycles with a sample-barcoded 5' primer and J-beta primers. TCRdb reprocessed the 5' RACE reads via MiXCR and lists one record per CDR3 protein. Of about 640,000 distinct CDR3 sequences listed, under 65% are singletons. V dropped 3 bases and J dropped 6; count of bases not matched to a gene: 11. This CDR3 contains 15 residues. The chain is built from TRBV12-3 or TRBV12-4 and TRBJ2-7; 7 bases are a match to TRBD1. Sequenced: blood. The receptor was isolated from a man aged 55 to 69 in good health. The CDR3 bases are TGTGCCAGCAGTTTCGTACCCGGGACAGCGCGCGAGCAGTACTTC. Residues: CASSFVPGTAREQYF.